The 27 T cell receptor beta chains reported below all come from one sample, sequenced in a study of blood T cell repertoires in COVID-19. Sequencing used immunoSEQ multiplex PCR; TCRdb keeps in-frame clones, though not all of them. The table records around 200,000 clones, around 84% of them present only once. The sequenced sample consisted of peripheral blood. The receptors were gathered from an elderly woman with active or convalescent COVID-19.

The chain couples TRBV30 to TRBJ2-5; D is perhaps TRBD2 (6 bases). Looked up from germline, CDR1 is GTSNPN and CDR2 is SVGIG (reference sequence). Between the trimmed V and J ends, which lost 0 bases and 1 base, there was a span of 12 bases. The CDR3 has 15 amino acids. The chain's CDR3 is CAWSVLGGSQETQYF. Written as DNA, the CDR3 is TGTGCCTGGAGTGTACTCGGGGGTTCCCAAGAGACCCAGTACTTC. The full variable domain, rest sourced from reference TRBV30 and TRBJ2-5, is SQTIHQWPATLVQPVGSPLSLECTVEGTSNPNLYWYRQAAGRGLQLLFYSVGIGQISSEVPQNLSASRPQDRQFILSSKKLLLSDSGFYLCAWSVLGGSQETQYFGPGTRLLVL.

This chain joins TRBV6-6 and TRBJ1-3; no definite D call. V lost 5 bases to trimming and J lost 4 bases, with 9 bases between them. The CDR3 has 13 residues. CDR1 MNHNY and CDR2 SVGAGI come from the germline V gene (reference sequence). For the CDR3, the DNA is TGTGCCAGCAGTCCAACACAGGGAAACACCATATATTTT. Translated: CASSPTQGNTIYF.

The J gene is TRBJ1-4, the V gene TRBV29-1, with D uncertain. V was cut by 7 bases and J by 0 bases, with 9 bases left in between. The CDR3 runs 13 residues. Germline CDR1 reads SQVTM; CDR2 reads ANQGSEA. The chain's CDR3 is CSAQPTTNEKLFF. The DNA of the CDR3 is TGCAGCGCACAACCAACAACTAATGAAAAACTGTTTTTT.

This chain links TRBV5-6 with TRBJ1-6; D perhaps matches TRBD1 (6 bases). Trimming took off 4 bases at V and 6 bases at J, with 17 bases between the two ends. CDR1 is SGHDT, CDR2 YYEEEE, per germline. There are 16 residues in the CDR3. CDR3 residues: CASSQGGTIGNSPLHF. CDR3 DNA: TGTGCCAGCAGCCAGGGTGGGACAATCGGTAATTCACCCCTCCACTTT.

This chain's CDR3 is CASSIAPPVYEQYF. The CDR3 DNA reads as TGTGCCAGTAGTATAGCTCCGCCAGTCTACGAGCAGTACTTC. V and J are TRBV19 and TRBJ2-7, with no clear D. Germline V gene lookup returns CDR1 LNHDA and CDR2 SQIVND (reference sequence). The CDR3 sequence is 14 residues long. Deletions cut 1 base from V and 3 bases from J, with 10 bases between.

V is TRBV9 and J is TRBJ2-1, with 8 bases that match TRBD2. Trimming at V came to 0 bases and at J to 12 bases, leaving 11 bases not matched to a gene. The CDR3 has 15 residues. Germline V CDR1 and CDR2: SGDLS, YYNGEE. Here the CDR3 DNA reads TGTGCCAGCAGCGTAGGTAGCGGGAAATCTAACGGGCAGTTCTTC. Translation: CASSVGSGKSNGQFF.

DNA of the CDR3: TGTGCCAGCTCACCACCGGGAAACAGGCAAGAGACCCAGTACTTC. It translates to CASSPPGNRQETQYF. The V gene is TRBV18, the J gene TRBJ2-5; D might be TRBD1 (5 bases). The length of the CDR3 is 15 residues. In germline, CDR1 is KGHSH, CDR2 LQKENI. Trimming shortened V by 0 bases and J by 2 bases, and 10 bases separated the two germline ends. Full variable domain (rest looked up from reference TRBV18 and TRBJ2-5): NAGVMQNPRHLVRRRGQEARLRCSPMKGHSHVYWYRQLPEEGLKFMVYLQKENIIDESGMPKERFSAEFPKEGPSILRIQQVVRGDSAAYFCASSPPGNRQETQYFGPGTRLLVL.

J is TRBJ1-2 and V is TRBV15; D might be TRBD1 (5 bases). The CDR3 runs 13 residues. The germline V gene has CDR1 LNHNV and CDR2 YYDKDF (reference sequence). V gave up 3 bases and J gave up 5 bases, with 10 bases separating them. CDR3 sequence: CATSSRDFYGYTF. Here the CDR3 DNA reads TGTGCCACCAGCAGTAGGGACTTTTATGGCTACACCTTC.

This chain joins TRBV4-2 and TRBJ1-2; the match to TRBD1 covers 7 bases. Germline trimming cut 0 bases from V and 4 bases from J; bases unmatched to any gene: 11. CDR1 is LGHNA, CDR2 YNFKEQ, per germline. The CDR3 consists of 17 residues. The CDR3 loop is CASSQDLGDRVTYGYTF. CDR3 DNA: TGTGCCAGCAGCCAAGATCTTGGTGACAGGGTAACCTATGGCTACACCTTC.

In DNA, the CDR3 is TGTGCCAGCAGCGCACTAGTAATTGGTGTAGATACGCAGTATTTT. Translation: CASSALVIGVDTQYF. The chain is built from TRBV11-2 and TRBJ2-3; D may be TRBD2 (5 bases). The CDR3 contains 15 residues. The V end lost 5 bases, the J end lost 5 bases, and 17 bases lay between the germline ends. Per the germline V gene, CDR1 is SGHAT and CDR2 is FQNNGV.

This clone was recorded only once. V and J are TRBV5-1 and TRBJ1-1, with 7 bases lining up with TRBD1. There are 14 residues in the CDR3. CDR1 is SGHRS, CDR2 YFSETQ, per germline. V was clipped by 3 bases and J by 4 bases; unmatched bases: 6. CDR3 in amino acids: CASSSLQGSTEAFF. CDR3 nucleotides: TGCGCCAGCAGCTCGCTACAGGGGAGCACTGAAGCTTTCTTT. The whole variable domain, filled in from reference TRBV5-1 and TRBJ1-1, reads KAGVTQTPRYLIKTRGQQVTLSCSPISGHRSVSWYQQTPGQGLQFLFEYFSETQRNKGNFPGRFSGRQFSNSRSEMNVSTLELGDSALYLCASSSLQGSTEAFFGQGTRLTVV.

The CDR3 DNA follows: TGCGCCAGCAGACAGGGGTTCACCTATAATTCACCCCTCCACTTT. Amino acids: CASRQGFTYNSPLHF. The chain links TRBV4-1 to TRBJ1-6, with 7 bases fitting TRBD1. The CDR3 totals 15 residues. After removal of 6 bases from V and 2 bases from J, the junction contained 4 bases not matched to a gene. Germline CDR1 is MGHRA and CDR2 is YSYEKL.

The chain carries TRBV19 and TRBJ2-3, with 8 bases that match TRBD1. The germline CDR1 and CDR2 sequences are LNHDA and SQIVND (reference sequence). The CDR3 sequence is 16 residues long. Unmatched junction bases numbered 7, after V lost 5 bases and J lost 0 bases. CDR3 nucleotide sequence: TGTGCCAGTAGTGTAAACAGGGGGACTAGCACAGATACGCAGTATTTT. Translating gives CASSVNRGTSTDTQYF.

The chain carries TRBV5-1 and TRBJ1-4; unclear D gene. This CDR3 is built from 15 residues. Trimming cost V 1 base and J 0 bases, with 7 bases left between them. Germline CDR1 SGHRS, CDR2 YFSETQ. The CDR3 region is CASSLTVSTNEKLFF. The CDR3 DNA reads as TGCGCCAGCAGCTTGACAGTTTCAACTAATGAAAAACTGTTTTTT.

The chain has TRBV6-5 and TRBJ1-4; no clear D. This CDR3 has 14 residues. V lost 7 bases and J lost 1, with 10 bases in between. The germline V gene encodes CDR1 MNHEY and CDR2 SVGAGI. The CDR3 loop reads CASIPRGTNEKLFF. The CDR3 region has the DNA TGTGCCAGCATCCCCCGGGGAACTAATGAAAAACTGTTTTTT.

This chain uses TRBV21-1 with TRBJ2-7; the table's D call TRBD1 went unverified against the DNA. TRBV21-1 is a pseudogene locus. This CDR3 region has 12 residues. As DNA, the CDR3 is TGTGCCAGCAGCATCAGTTACCACGAGCAGTACTTC. Its translation: CASSISYHEQYF.

The V call is TRBV5-1, the J call TRBJ1-4, with 8 nucleotides matching TRBD1. The junction had 2 bases not matched to a gene; V was cut back by 0 bases and J by 7 bases. Germline V lookup: CDR1 SGHRS, CDR2 YFSETQ. CDR3 length: 14 amino acids. CDR3 DNA: TGCGCCAGCAGCTTGGGGACAGGGTTTGAAAAACTGTTTTTT. Translating it yields CASSLGTGFEKLFF.

V and J are TRBV10-3 and TRBJ2-2, with 8 bases matching TRBD2. After removal of 2 bases from V and 1 base from J, the junction contained 6 bases not matched to a gene. CDR1 ENHRY and CDR2 SYGVKD come from the germline V gene. This CDR3 region has 17 residues. CDR3 sequence (DNA): TGTGCCATCAGTGAGACCCGGGGGGGCTTGAACACCGGGGAGCTGTTTTTT. Its protein product is CAISETRGGLNTGELFF.

J is TRBJ2-5 and V is TRBV5-4, with 7 bases that match TRBD1. Germline CDR1 reads SGHNT; CDR2 reads YYREEE (reference sequence). V lost 4 bases and J lost 1; bases outside the gene matches: 4. This CDR3 has 14 amino acids. The CDR3 reads CASSPRGIQETQYF. In nucleotides, the CDR3 is TGTGCCAGCAGCCCCAGGGGGATCCAAGAGACCCAGTACTTC.

This chain connects TRBV7-6 to TRBJ2-3; 8 nucleotides agree with TRBD2. V was pared by 5 bases and J by 2 bases, with 12 bases of the junction left unmatched. The CDR3 is 17 amino acids. CDR1 is SGHVS and CDR2 is FNYEAQ in the germline V gene. The CDR3 loop reads CASSNPGGAILTDTQYF. CDR3 nucleotides: TGTGCCAGCAGCAACCCGGGGGGGGCGATACTCACAGATACGCAGTATTTT. The full variable domain, in which reference TRBV7-6 and TRBJ2-3 provide the parts outside the CDR3, is GAGVSQSPRYKVTKRGQDVALRCDPISGHVSLYWYRQALGQGPEFLTYFNYEAQQDKSGLPNDRFSAERPEGSISTLTIQRTEQRDSAMYRCASSNPGGAILTDTQYFGPGTRLTVL.

This chain connects TRBV20-1 to TRBJ2-3; 9 nucleotides line up with TRBD2. V shed 3 bases, J shed 0 bases, and the junction held 7 bases outside the gene matches. This CDR3 comprises 16 residues. Germline V gives CDR1 DFQATT, CDR2 SNEGSKA (reference sequence). The CDR3 DNA follows: TGCAGTGCTAGTGAAGCCCTAGCGGGGAGCACAGATACGCAGTATTTT. It codes for CSASEALAGSTDTQYF.

The chain uses TRBV28 and TRBJ1-3; tentative D call: TRBD1 (6 bases). From germline, CDR1 is MDHEN and CDR2 SYDVKM. V was trimmed by 8 bases and J by 4 bases, leaving 15 bases between them. This CDR3 is 14 amino acids long. The CDR3 is CASSWGGLGNTIYF. Written as DNA, the CDR3 is TGTGCCAGCTCCTGGGGGGGGCTCGGAAACACCATATATTTT.

The rearrangement links TRBV11-2 to TRBJ2-3; a weak D match, TRBD2 (5 bases). Germline V lookup: CDR1 SGHAT, CDR2 FQNNGV. Trimming cost V 1 base and J 3 bases, with 5 bases left between them. The CDR3 sequence is 13 residues long. CDR3 in DNA: TGTGCCAGCAGCTTAGCGGGGACAGATACGCAGTATTTT. This encodes CASSLAGTDTQYF.

This chain joins TRBV25-1 and TRBJ1-6; D is possibly TRBD1 (6 bases). This CDR3 contains 13 residues. Trimming cost V 7 bases and J 6 bases, with 10 bases left between them. Per the germline V gene, CDR1 is MGHDK and CDR2 is SYGVNS. The CDR3 DNA reads as TGTGCCAGCAACGACAGGTTTAATTCACCCCTCCACTTT. Protein: CASNDRFNSPLHF. Full variable domain (outside the CDR3, taken from reference TRBV25-1 and TRBJ1-6): EADIYQTPRYLVIGTGKKITLECSQTMGHDKMYWYQQDPGMELHLIHYSYGVNSTEKGDLSSESTVSRIRTEHFPLTLESARPSHTSQYLCASNDRFNSPLHFGNGTRLTVT.

The DNA for the CDR3 is TGTGCCAGCAGCTTACGGGGAACGATGAACACTGAAGCTTTCTTT. It specifies CASSLRGTMNTEAFF. The V and J genes are TRBV7-2 and TRBJ1-1; no clear D. The germline V and J ends were trimmed by 2 bases and 0 bases, with 10 bases remaining between them. Germline V gives CDR1 SGHTA, CDR2 FQGNSA. This CDR3 is built from 15 residues.

The genes are TRBV29-1 and TRBJ2-1; TRBD2 matches at 10 bases. CDR1 and CDR2 from the germline V gene are SQVTM and ANQGSEA. Trimming at V came to 6 bases and at J to 1 base, leaving 12 bases not matched to a gene. The CDR3 runs to 17 residues. The CDR3 loop is CSVDGIAGGPSYNEQFF. DNA of the CDR3: TGCAGCGTCGACGGGATAGCGGGAGGCCCATCCTACAATGAGCAGTTCTTC.

V is TRBV6-2 or TRBV6-3 and J is TRBJ1-4; D is unresolved. The germline V gene has CDR1 MNHEY and CDR2 SVGEGT. The CDR3 sequence is 15 residues long. V lost 5 bases and J lost 0, with 10 bases in between. DNA for the CDR3: TGTGCCAGCAGTCAACCAGGAACAACTAATGAAAAACTGTTTTTT. Its protein product is CASSQPGTTNEKLFF.